The entry below gives a single TCR beta chain sequence along with its context. Its antigen is unknown. A 1 in 200,000 to 1 in 1 million T cell depth was the sequencing target. TCRdb's copy holds only in-frame clones and misses some; the assay was immunoSEQ multiplex PCR. The sample lists 150,000 to 200,000 clones, 55% to 85% seen once, with over 10% in the top ten. This sample is drawn from a study of cytotoxic CD8 clonotypes in ibrutinib-treated CLL. Study-wide findings and caveats: Clonality increased with ibrutinib response but returned toward baseline at progression.

Unmatched junction bases numbered 19, after V lost 5 bases and J lost 5 bases. Looked up from germline, CDR1 is MDHEN and CDR2 is SYDVKM. The CDR3 contains 20 residues. The sample consisted of PBMCs, taken after 24 months of ibrutinib treatment. This TCR was sampled from a human donor with chronic lymphocytic leukemia. This chain links TRBV28 with TRBJ2-3; the match to TRBD2 covers 13 bases. The CDR3 sequence: CASSLRTGPTSGRARDTQYF. The DNA of the CDR3 is TGTGCCAGCAGTCTAAGGACAGGCCCTACTAGCGGGAGGGCCCGAGATACGCAGTATTTT.